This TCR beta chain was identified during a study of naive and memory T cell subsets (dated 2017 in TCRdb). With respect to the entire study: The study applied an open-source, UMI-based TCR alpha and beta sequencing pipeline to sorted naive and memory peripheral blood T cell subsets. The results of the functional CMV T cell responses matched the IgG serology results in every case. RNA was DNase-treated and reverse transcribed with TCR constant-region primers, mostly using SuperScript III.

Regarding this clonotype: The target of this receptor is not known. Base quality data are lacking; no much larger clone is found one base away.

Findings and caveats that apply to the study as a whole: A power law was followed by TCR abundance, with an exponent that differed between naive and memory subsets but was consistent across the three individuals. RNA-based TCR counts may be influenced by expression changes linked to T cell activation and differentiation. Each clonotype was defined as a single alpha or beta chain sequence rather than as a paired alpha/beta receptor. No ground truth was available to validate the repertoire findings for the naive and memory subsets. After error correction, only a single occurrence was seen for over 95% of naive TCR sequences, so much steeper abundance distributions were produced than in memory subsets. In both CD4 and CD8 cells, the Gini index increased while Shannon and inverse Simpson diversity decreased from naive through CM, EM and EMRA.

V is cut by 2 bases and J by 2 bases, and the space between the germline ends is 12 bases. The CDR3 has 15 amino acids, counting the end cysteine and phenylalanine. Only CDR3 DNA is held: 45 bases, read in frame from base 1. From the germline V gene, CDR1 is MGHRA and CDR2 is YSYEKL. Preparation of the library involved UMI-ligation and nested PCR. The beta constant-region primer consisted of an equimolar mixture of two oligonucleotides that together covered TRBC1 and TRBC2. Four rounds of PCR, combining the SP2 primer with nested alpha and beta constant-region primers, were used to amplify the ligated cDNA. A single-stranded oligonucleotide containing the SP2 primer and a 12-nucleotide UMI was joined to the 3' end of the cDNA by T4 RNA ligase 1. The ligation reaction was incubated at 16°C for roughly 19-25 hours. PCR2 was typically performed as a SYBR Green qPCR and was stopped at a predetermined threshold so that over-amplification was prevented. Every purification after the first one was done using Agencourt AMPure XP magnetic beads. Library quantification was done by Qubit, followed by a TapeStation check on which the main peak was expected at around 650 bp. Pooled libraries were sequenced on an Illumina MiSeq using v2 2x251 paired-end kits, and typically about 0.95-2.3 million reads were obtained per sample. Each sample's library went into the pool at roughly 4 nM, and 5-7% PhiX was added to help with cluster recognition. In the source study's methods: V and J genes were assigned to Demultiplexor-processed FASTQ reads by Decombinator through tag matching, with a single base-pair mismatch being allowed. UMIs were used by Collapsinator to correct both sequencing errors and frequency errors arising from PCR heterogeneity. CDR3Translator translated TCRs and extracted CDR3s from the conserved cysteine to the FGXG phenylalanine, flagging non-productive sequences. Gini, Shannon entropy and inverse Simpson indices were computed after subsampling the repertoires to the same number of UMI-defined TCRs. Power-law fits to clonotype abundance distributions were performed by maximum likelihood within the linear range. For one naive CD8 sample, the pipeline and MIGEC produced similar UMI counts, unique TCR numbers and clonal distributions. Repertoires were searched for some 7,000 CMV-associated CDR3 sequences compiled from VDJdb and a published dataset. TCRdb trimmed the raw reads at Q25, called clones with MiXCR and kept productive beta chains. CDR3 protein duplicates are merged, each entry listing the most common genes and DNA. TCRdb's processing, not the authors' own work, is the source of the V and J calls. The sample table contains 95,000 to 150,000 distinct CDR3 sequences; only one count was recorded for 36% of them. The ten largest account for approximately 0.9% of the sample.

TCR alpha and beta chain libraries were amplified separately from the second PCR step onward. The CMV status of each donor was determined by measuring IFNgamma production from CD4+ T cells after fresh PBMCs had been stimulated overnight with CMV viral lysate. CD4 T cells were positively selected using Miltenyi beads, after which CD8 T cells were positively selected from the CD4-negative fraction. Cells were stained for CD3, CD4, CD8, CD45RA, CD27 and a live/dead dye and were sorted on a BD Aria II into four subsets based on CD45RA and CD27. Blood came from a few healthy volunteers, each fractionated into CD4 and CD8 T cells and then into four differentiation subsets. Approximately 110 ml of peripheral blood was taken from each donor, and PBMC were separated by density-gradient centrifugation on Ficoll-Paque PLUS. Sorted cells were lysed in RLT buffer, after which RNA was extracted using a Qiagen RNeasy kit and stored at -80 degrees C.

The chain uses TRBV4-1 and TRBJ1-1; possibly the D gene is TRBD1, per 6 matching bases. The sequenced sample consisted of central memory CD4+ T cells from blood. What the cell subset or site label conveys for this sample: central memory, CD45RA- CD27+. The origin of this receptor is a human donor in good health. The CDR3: CASSQHGQPNTEAFF. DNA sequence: TGCGCCAGCAGCCAACATGGACAGCCTAACACTGAAGCTTTCTTT.